This T cell receptor beta chain was captured by sequencing in a study of shared clonotypes between healthy human individuals. Sequencing was performed with immunoSEQ multiplex PCR; in TCRdb, only in-frame clones are kept and a portion is missing. The sample includes roughly 2.5 million clones, 90% to 95% of them seen just once. This clone was picked up one time. V was trimmed by 0 bases and J by 3 bases, leaving 3 bases between them. CDR3 length: 13 residues. The germline V gene has CDR1 LGHNA and CDR2 YSLEER. The rearrangement links TRBV4-3 to TRBJ1-3; D unresolved. The sequence came from a man between 18 and 35 years old in good health. Specimen: naive CD4+ T cells sorted from blood. Documented subset: CD45RA+ positively selected. This chain's CDR3 is CASSQEIGNTIYF. The CDR3 DNA follows: TGCGCCAGCAGCCAAGAGATTGGAAACACCATATATTTT.